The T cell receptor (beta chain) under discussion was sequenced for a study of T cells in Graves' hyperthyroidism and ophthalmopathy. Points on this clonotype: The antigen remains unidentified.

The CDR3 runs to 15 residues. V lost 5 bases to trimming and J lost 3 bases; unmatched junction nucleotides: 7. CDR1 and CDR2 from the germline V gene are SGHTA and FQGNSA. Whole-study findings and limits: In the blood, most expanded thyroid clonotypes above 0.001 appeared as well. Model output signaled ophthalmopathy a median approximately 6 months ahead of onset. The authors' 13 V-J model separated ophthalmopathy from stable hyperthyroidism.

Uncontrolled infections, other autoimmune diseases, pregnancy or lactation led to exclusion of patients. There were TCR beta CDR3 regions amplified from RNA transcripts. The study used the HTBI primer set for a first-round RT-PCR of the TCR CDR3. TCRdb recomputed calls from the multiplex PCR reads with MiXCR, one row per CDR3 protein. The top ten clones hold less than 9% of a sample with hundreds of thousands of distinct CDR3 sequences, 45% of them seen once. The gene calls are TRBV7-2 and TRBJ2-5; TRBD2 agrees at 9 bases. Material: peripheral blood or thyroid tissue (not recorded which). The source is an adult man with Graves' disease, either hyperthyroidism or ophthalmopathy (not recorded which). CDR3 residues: CASSQGWTSEETQYF. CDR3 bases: TGTGCCAGCAGCCAAGGCTGGACTAGCGAAGAGACCCAGTACTTC.